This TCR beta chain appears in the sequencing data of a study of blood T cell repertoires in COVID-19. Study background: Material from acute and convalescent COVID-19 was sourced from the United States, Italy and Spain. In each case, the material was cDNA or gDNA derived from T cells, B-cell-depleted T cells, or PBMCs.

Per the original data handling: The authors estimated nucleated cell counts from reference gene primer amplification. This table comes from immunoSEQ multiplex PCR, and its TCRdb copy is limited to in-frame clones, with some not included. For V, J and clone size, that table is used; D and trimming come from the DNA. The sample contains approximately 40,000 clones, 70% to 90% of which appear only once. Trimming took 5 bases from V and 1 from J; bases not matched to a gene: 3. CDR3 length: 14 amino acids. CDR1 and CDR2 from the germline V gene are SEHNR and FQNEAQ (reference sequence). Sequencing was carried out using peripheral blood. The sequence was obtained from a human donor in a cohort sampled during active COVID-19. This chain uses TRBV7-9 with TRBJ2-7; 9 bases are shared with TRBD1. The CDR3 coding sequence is TGTGCCAGCAGCCCGACAGGGGGGTCCTACGAGCAGTACTTC. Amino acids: CASSPTGGSYEQYF.